Presented here are 8 T cell receptor beta chains from one specimen sequenced in a study of response to subunit inactivated influenza vaccine. In TCRdb, the RT-PCR reads were re-called with MiXCR into one record per CDR3 protein. The table has over 150,000 distinct CDR3 sequences, roughly 10% seen once. The sample was CD8+ T cells sorted from PBMCs, taken less than 30 months after vaccination. The origin of the receptors is a man aged 50-75 years who received an inactivated influenza vaccine.

This clonotype was observed a few times. CDR3 amino acids: CASSEGMGRGLRETQYF. CDR3 sequence (DNA): TGTGCCAGCAGTGAAGGGATGGGCAGGGGCCTCAGAGAGACCCAGTACTTC. The rearrangement links TRBV6-1 to TRBJ2-5; possible D gene TRBD1, 6 bases. V was pared by 1 base and J by 4 bases, with 19 bases between. Germline assignment: CDR1 MNHNS and CDR2 SASEGT. This CDR3 is 17 amino acids long.

This clonotype was counted only a few times. The rearrangement links TRBV4-1 to TRBJ2-3; 7 positions agree with TRBD2. V was pared by 4 bases and J by 2 bases, with 15 bases of the junction left unmatched. Per germline, CDR1 MGHRA and CDR2 YSYEKL. The CDR3 runs 18 residues. The CDR3 DNA follows: TGCGCCAGCAGCCTCAACCGGGAGGCCCATCCTTCCACAGATACGCAGTATTTT. Translated: CASSLNREAHPSTDTQYF.

The chain joins TRBV28 to TRBJ2-5; weak D call: TRBD2 (6 bases). The CDR3 sequence is 15 residues long. The ends were cut back, 5 bases at V and 3 bases at J, with 16 bases in the middle. Per germline, CDR1 MDHEN and CDR2 SYDVKM. CDR3 sequence: CASSPLTRPEETQYF. The CDR3 coding sequence is TGTGCCAGCAGTCCGCTGACTAGACCAGAAGAGACCCAGTACTTC.

The chain carries TRBV2 and TRBJ1-2; 7 bases are shared with TRBD1. This CDR3 region has 13 residues. With V trimmed by 8 bases and J by 4 bases, 7 bases remained unmatched. Germline CDR1 is SNHLY and CDR2 is FYNNEI. The CDR3 loop is CASGLGGGYGYTF. The CDR3 DNA follows: TGTGCCAGCGGGCTAGGGGGCGGCTATGGCTACACCTTC.

This clonotype has a count of ten or more. This rearrangement joins TRBV15 to TRBJ2-3; 7 bases fit TRBD2. The germline V gene has CDR1 LNHNV and CDR2 YYDKDF (reference sequence). This CDR3 comprises 15 residues. V trimming: 1 base; J trimming: 1 base; junction bases outside the gene matches: 2. The CDR3 coding sequence is TGTGCCACCAGCAGAGTGGCGGGAGGCACAGATACGCAGTATTTT. Translating it yields CATSRVAGGTDTQYF.

V and J are TRBV3-1 and TRBJ2-7; D is uncertain. The CDR3 extends over 14 amino acids. The V end was cut by 0 bases, the J end by 6 bases, with 12 bases between. In germline, CDR1 is LGHDT, CDR2 YNNKEL (reference sequence). The CDR3 protein is CASSQDWEQSEQYF. As DNA, the CDR3 is TGTGCCAGCAGCCAAGATTGGGAACAAAGCGAGCAGTACTTC.

The chain has TRBV7-9 and TRBJ2-3; 7 nucleotides match TRBD2. Losses at the gene ends were 1 base for V and 3 bases for J; bases not matched to a gene: 4. The CDR3 loop spans 15 amino acids. Germline V gives CDR1 SEHNR, CDR2 FQNEAQ (reference sequence). CDR3 protein: CASSLVGGLTDTQYF. The CDR3 nucleotides are TGTGCCAGCAGCTTAGTCGGGGGGTTAACAGATACGCAGTATTTT. The entire variable domain, with the rest obtained from reference TRBV7-9 and TRBJ2-3, is as follows: DTGVSQNPRHKITKRGQNVTFRCDPISEHNRLYWYRQTLGQGPEFLTYFQNEAQLEKSRLLSDRFSAERPKGSFSTLEIQRTEQGDSAMYLCASSLVGGLTDTQYFGPGTRLTVL.

This clonotype was seen more than once but under ten times. V gene TRBV12-3 or TRBV12-4 combines with J gene TRBJ1-1; D unresolved. Trimming took off 4 bases at V and 4 bases at J, with 4 bases between the two ends. The length of the CDR3 is 11 residues. CDR3: CASSWGTEAFF. The CDR3 region has the DNA TGTGCCAGCAGTTGGGGCACTGAAGCTTTCTTT.